This T cell receptor (beta chain) was sequenced during a study of regulatory T cells in long-lasting Graves disease. In building TCR beta libraries, iRepertoire HTBI primers were used together with Arm-PCR of CDR3 regions. TCRdb reprocessed the multiplex PCR reads with MiXCR, giving one entry per CDR3 protein. The data show more than 450,000 distinct CDR3 sequences, with about 17% seen just once and 10% to 15% held by the top ten. Specified time point: newly diagnosed GD, antithyroid drugs for less than 3 months. PBMCs were the source of the RNA used for TCR sequencing. Trimming shortened V by 6 bases and J by 8 bases, and 16 bases separated the two germline ends. The CDR3 runs 12 residues. The V gene's germline CDR1 is SQVTM and CDR2 ANQGSEA. This clonotype occurred a few times. The same sample was also studied in work on T cells in Graves' hyperthyroidism and ophthalmopathy. That report adds: Blood also carried most thyroid clonotypes expanded above 0.001.

This chain connects TRBV29-1 to TRBJ1-2, with no clear D. The sequence was obtained from a middle-aged man with Graves disease. The sequenced sample was peripheral blood mononuclear cells (PBMCs), obtained at new diagnosis, from a patient treated with antithyroid drugs. DNA of the CDR3: TGCAGCGTACCTGGTCGGTCTGGAGGCTACACCTTC. It translates to CSVPGRSGGYTF.